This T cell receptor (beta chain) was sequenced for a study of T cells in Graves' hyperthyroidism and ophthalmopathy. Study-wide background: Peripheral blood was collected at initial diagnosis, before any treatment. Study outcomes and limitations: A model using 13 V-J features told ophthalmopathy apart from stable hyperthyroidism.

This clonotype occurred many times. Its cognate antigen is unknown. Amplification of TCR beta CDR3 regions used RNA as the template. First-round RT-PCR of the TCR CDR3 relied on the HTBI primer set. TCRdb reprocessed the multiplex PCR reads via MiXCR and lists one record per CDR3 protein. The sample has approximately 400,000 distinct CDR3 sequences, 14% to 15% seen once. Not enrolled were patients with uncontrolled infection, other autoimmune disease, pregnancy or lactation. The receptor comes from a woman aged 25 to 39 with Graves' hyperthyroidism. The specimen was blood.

The CDR3 DNA reads TGTGCCTGGAGTGTAAGGGTGAGGAGGGGGCGTTCTGAAGCTTTCTTT. Translating gives CAWSVRVRRGRSEAFF. The chain employs TRBV30 and TRBJ1-1; 7 nucleotides align to TRBD1. The CDR3 spans 16 residues. Unmatched junction bases numbered 13, after V lost 0 bases and J lost 6 bases. Germline V gene data show CDR1 as GTSNPN and CDR2 as SVGIG (reference sequence).